Listed below are T cell receptor beta chains from one sample, sequenced in a study of blood T cell repertoires in COVID-19. Profiling relied on immunoSEQ multiplex PCR, and the TCRdb table lists in-frame clones only, not all of them. Of approximately 90,000 clones in the sample, roughly 80% were seen once. Sequences were obtained from peripheral blood. The receptors come from a man between 65 and 80 years old with acute or convalescent COVID-19. Both conserved end residues are part of each CDR3.

J | V | CDR3
TRBJ1-2 | TRBV19 | CASSIFRGSDGYTF
TRBJ2-1 | TRBV3-1/TRBV3-2 | CASSPGGNNEQFF
TRBJ1-2 | TRBV28 | CASSLGKGYGYTF
TRBJ1-2 | TRBV4-1 | CASSPWVGDYGYTF
TRBJ2-5 | TRBV4-2 | CASSQALSWGVETQYF
TRBJ1-2 | TRBV2 | CASSPNRVPYGYTF
TRBJ1-6 | TRBV28 | CASSLLEQANSPLHF
TRBJ2-2 | TRBV5-6 | CASRDRLAGGTGELFF
TRBJ1-1 | TRBV11-3 | CASSGWAGGEAFF
TRBJ1-1 | TRBV5-8 | CASSLTDTKGTEAFF
TRBJ1-6 | TRBV28 | CASRTNLRINSPLHF
TRBJ1-1 | TRBV27 | CASSFVEGGNEAFF
TRBJ2-3 | TRBV27 | CASSLQLGNGDRGWGTDTQYF
TRBJ2-7 | TRBV6-5 | CASRNRRSYEQYF